The clone carrying this T cell receptor beta chain was recorded at least ten times. The antigen is undetermined. Time point described: persistent/refractory GD, antithyroid drugs over 5 years with positive TRAb. TCR sequences were obtained from RNA taken from PBMCs. The sample is drawn from a study of regulatory T cells in long-lasting Graves disease. Broader study findings: Shared public clonotypes totalled approximately 3,000 in persistent patients, compared with roughly 970 in new patients. The analysis examined peripheral blood only and excluded thyroid tissue.

iRepertoire HTBI primers and Arm-PCR of CDR3 regions built TCR beta libraries. TCRdb processed the multiplex PCR reads anew with MiXCR; each CDR3 protein has one entry. The sample has fewer than 450,000 distinct CDR3 sequences, roughly 20% seen once. Per the germline V gene, CDR1 is KGHSH and CDR2 is LQKENI. The CDR3 runs to 13 residues. Between the trimmed V and J ends, which lost 6 bases and 3 bases, there was a span of 11 bases. This material consisted of peripheral blood mononuclear cells (PBMCs), taken when the disease was refractory, from a patient treated with antithyroid drugs. The J gene is TRBJ1-1, the V gene TRBV18; D not resolved. This receptor was taken from a female donor with Graves disease. The CDR3 loop is CASSGSPDTEAFF. The DNA for the CDR3 is TGTGCCAGCTCGGGGAGTCCGGACACTGAAGCTTTCTTT.